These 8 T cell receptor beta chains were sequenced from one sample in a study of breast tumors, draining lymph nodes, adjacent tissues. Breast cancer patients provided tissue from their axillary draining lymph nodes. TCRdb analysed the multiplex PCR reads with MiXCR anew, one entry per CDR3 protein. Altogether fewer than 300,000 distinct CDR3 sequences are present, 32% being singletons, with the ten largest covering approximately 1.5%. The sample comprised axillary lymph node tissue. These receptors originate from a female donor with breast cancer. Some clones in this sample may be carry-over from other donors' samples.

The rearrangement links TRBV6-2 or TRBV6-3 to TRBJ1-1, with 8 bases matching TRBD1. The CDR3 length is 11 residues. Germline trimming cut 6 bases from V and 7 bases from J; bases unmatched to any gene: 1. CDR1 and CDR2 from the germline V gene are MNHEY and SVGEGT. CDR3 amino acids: CASRGQGEAFF. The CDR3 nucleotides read TGTGCCAGCAGAGGACAGGGTGAAGCTTTCTTT.

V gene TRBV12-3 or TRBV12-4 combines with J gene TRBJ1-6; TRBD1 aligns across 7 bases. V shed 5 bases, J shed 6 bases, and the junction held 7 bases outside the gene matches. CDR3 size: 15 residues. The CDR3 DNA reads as TGTGCCAGCAGTCCCTCGACAGGGATTAATTCACCCCTCCACTTT. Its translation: CASSPSTGINSPLHF.

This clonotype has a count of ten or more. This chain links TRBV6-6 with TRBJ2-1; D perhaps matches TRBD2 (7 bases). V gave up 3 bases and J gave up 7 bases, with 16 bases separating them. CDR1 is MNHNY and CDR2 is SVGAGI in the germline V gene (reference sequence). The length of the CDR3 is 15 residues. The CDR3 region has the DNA TGTGCCAGCAGTTATTGGGGGGGCGCAGATAATGAGCAGTTCTTC. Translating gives CASSYWGGADNEQFF.

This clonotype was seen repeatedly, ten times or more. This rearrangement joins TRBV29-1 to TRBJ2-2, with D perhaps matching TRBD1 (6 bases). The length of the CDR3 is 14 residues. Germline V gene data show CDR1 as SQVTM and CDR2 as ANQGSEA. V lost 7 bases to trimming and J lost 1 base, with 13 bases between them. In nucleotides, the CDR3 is TGCAGCGGTGCGACAGGCGGGAACACCGGGGAGCTGTTTTTT. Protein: CSGATGGNTGELFF.

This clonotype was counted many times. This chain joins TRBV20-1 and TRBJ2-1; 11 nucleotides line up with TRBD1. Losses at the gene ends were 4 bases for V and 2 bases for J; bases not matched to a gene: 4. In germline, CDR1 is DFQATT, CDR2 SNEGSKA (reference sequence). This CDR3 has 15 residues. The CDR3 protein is CSAIRTGGPYNEQFF. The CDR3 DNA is TGCAGTGCTATACGGACAGGGGGCCCCTACAATGAGCAGTTCTTC.

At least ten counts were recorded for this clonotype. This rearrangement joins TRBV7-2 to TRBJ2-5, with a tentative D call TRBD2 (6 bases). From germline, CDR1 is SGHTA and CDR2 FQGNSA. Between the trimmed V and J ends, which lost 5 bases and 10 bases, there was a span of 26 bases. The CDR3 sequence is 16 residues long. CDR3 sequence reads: CASSPSPLAPLRNQYF. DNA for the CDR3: TGTGCCAGCAGCCCTAGCCCACTAGCCCCCCTTAGGAACCAGTACTTC. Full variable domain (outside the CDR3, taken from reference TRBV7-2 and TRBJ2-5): GAGVSQSPSNKVTEKGKDVELRCDPISGHTALYWYRQSLGQGLEFLIYFQGNSAPDKSGLPSDRFSAERTGGSVSTLTIQRTQQEDSAVYLCASSPSPLAPLRNQYFGPGTRLLVL.

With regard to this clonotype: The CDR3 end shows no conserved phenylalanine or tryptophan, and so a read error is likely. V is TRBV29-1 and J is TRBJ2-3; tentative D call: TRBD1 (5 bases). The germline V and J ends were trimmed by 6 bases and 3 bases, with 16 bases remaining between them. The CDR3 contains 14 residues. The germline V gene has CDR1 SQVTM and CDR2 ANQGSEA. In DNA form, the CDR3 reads TGCAGCGTCCAAGGGCCAGGGTCGACAGATACGCAGTATTAT. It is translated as CSVQGPGSTDTQYY.

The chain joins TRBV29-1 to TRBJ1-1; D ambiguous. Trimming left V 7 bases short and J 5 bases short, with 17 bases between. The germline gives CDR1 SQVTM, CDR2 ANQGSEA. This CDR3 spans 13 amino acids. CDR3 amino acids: CSGGGRDGTEAFF. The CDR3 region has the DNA TGCAGCGGGGGTGGTCGGGATGGGACTGAAGCTTTCTTT.